Presented here are 11 T cell receptor beta chains from one specimen sequenced in a study of cytomegalovirus exposure and HLA in healthy donors. A multiplex PCR was run with 60 Vbeta primers and 13 Jbeta primers. Assay: immunoSEQ multiplex PCR; the TCRdb copy retains only in-frame clones and omits some. There are under 200,000 clones in the sample; 75% to 90% occur only once, and about a tenth lies in the top ten. Specimen: PBMCs. The receptors here all came from a man aged 18-30 years in good health and CMV-seropositive.

The table lists this clone with a few counts. The genes are TRBV28 and TRBJ1-4; D uncertain. Germline assignment: CDR1 MDHEN and CDR2 SYDVKM. Trimming shortened V by 6 bases and J by 0 bases, and 11 bases separated the two germline ends. The CDR3 sequence is 15 residues long. Here the CDR3 reads CASRAATATNEKLFF. The CDR3 DNA follows: TGTGCCAGCAGGGCAGCTACAGCAACTAATGAAAAACTGTTTTTT.

The chain uses TRBV27 and TRBJ2-5, with 8 bases matching TRBD1. The end of the DNA fits TRBJ2-7 better, so the J call may be wrong. Looked up from germline, CDR1 is MNHEY and CDR2 is SMNVEV (reference sequence). The CDR3 loop spans 13 amino acids. This CDR3 reads CATRRGLPYEQYF. In nucleotides, the CDR3 is TGTGCCACCCGCAGGGGGCTTCCCTACGAGCAGTACTTC.

The chain uses TRBV11-2 and TRBJ1-4; 9 positions agree with TRBD1. V was clipped by 5 bases and J by 6 bases; unmatched bases: 4. The germline gives CDR1 SGHAT, CDR2 FQNNGV. The CDR3 runs 14 residues. The CDR3 protein is CASSPDRGYEKLFF. The CDR3 coding sequence is TGTGCCAGCAGCCCCGACAGGGGGTATGAAAAACTGTTTTTT.

The chain carries TRBV9 and TRBJ2-3; the match to TRBD2 covers 12 bases. The CDR3 runs to 16 residues. Germline V lookup: CDR1 SGDLS, CDR2 YYNGEE. The J segment lost 8 bases and the V segment lost 3 bases, leaving 10 bases of the junction unmatched. CDR3 bases: TGTGCCAGCAGCGCCACGCTAGCGGGGGGGCCTGGTACGCAGTATTTT. This encodes CASSATLAGGPGTQYF. The variable domain in full, completed from reference TRBV9 and TRBJ2-3, reads DSGVTQTPKHLITATGQRVTLRCSPRSGDLSVYWYQQSLDQGLQFLIQYYNGEERAKGNILERFSAQQFPDLHSELNLSSLELGDSALYFCASSATLAGGPGTQYFGPGTRLTVL.

The rearrangement uses TRBV15 and TRBJ2-3; the D is unclear. The V and J ends lost 6 bases and 4 bases respectively, with 14 bases between them. CDR1 LNHNV and CDR2 YYDKDF come from the germline V gene (reference sequence). This CDR3 comprises 14 residues. Here the CDR3 reads CATRREVSADTQYF. The CDR3 nucleotides read TGTGCCACCAGACGAGAGGTTTCAGCAGATACGCAGTATTTT.

The V call is TRBV28, the J call TRBJ1-3; TRBD1 might be the D (6 bases). There are 14 residues in the CDR3. Per germline, CDR1 MDHEN and CDR2 SYDVKM. Trimming stripped 5 bases from V and 9 bases from J, with 17 bases between. In nucleotides, the CDR3 is TGTGCCAGCAGTCCCTCAGGGGAATTGAGCACCATATATTTT. It translates to CASSPSGELSTIYF.

This chain joins TRBV28 and TRBJ2-5; 7 bases fit TRBD1. The J call may be in error: the DNA end matches TRBJ2-7 better. Germline loops: CDR1 MDHEN, CDR2 SYDVKM. The CDR3 totals 14 residues. CDR3 sequence reads: CASSPGGTAYEQYF. As DNA, the CDR3 is TGTGCCAGCAGTCCCGGTGGGACAGCCTACGAGCAGTACTTC.

The gene calls are TRBV19 and TRBJ2-5, with 7 bases lining up with TRBD1. Unmatched junction bases numbered 14, after V lost 5 bases and J lost 5 bases. Germline CDR1 reads LNHDA; CDR2 reads SQIVND (reference sequence). The CDR3 runs to 16 residues. The CDR3 loop reads CASSEKGRGLGETQYF. CDR3 nucleotides: TGTGCCAGTAGTGAGAAGGGTAGGGGGCTAGGGGAGACCCAGTACTTC. Full variable domain (missing parts from reference TRBV19 and TRBJ2-5): DGGITQSPKYLFRKEGQNVTLSCEQNLNHDAMYWYRQDPGQGLRLIYYSQIVNDFQKGDIAEGYSVSREKKESFPLTVTSAQKNPTAFYLCASSEKGRGLGETQYFGPGTRLLVL.

This chain links TRBV6-5 with TRBJ2-2; TRBD2 matches 10 bases. This CDR3 region has 15 residues. The germline V gene has CDR1 MNHEY and CDR2 SVGAGI. V shed 6 bases, J shed 7 bases, and the junction held 8 bases outside the gene matches. CDR3 residues: CASRLSGGAGGELFF. The CDR3 bases are TGTGCCAGCAGACTAAGCGGGGGGGCTGGCGGGGAGCTGTTTTTT.

The chain couples TRBV27 to TRBJ2-7, with 8 bases fitting TRBD1. The CDR3 runs to 14 residues. After removal of 3 bases from V and 3 bases from J, the junction contained 4 bases not matched to a gene. Germline-derived CDR1 and CDR2 are MNHEY and SMNVEV (reference sequence). CDR3 nucleotide sequence: TGTGCCAGCAGTTTCCAGGACAGGGACTACGAGCAGTACTTC. Amino acids: CASSFQDRDYEQYF.

The V and J genes are TRBV9 and TRBJ1-6; 9 positions match TRBD1. The V gene end was trimmed by 1 base and the J gene end by 9 bases; junction bases not matched to a gene: 5. CDR3 length equals 15 residues. CDR1 is SGDLS and CDR2 is YYNGEE in the germline V gene. The DNA for the CDR3 is TGTGCCAGCAGCGTAACAGGGGGCCCGAGTTCACCCCTCCACTTT. This codes for CASSVTGGPSSPLHF. The variable domain in full, with the rest retrieved from reference TRBV9 and TRBJ1-6, is DSGVTQTPKHLITATGQRVTLRCSPRSGDLSVYWYQQSLDQGLQFLIQYYNGEERAKGNILERFSAQQFPDLHSELNLSSLELGDSALYFCASSVTGGPSSPLHFGNGTRLTVT.